The present T cell receptor (beta chain) was sequenced within a study of T cell changes during pregnancy in multiple sclerosis. With V trimmed by 5 bases and J by 12 bases, 16 bases remained unmatched. This CDR3 comprises 15 residues. Germline assignment: CDR1 MDHEN and CDR2 SYDVKM. Profiling relied on immunoSEQ multiplex PCR, and the TCRdb table lists in-frame clones only, not all of them. This table holds approximately 70,000 clones, 90% to 95% found once. V and J are TRBV28 and TRBJ2-7; TRBD1 agrees at 10 bases. The sample in question was peripheral blood, obtained after pregnancy. This sequence originates from a female donor with multiple sclerosis, enrolled in a pregnancy study. In nucleotides, the CDR3 is TGTGCCAGCAGTCCTCCCGGGACAGGGGACAAAACTGCGTACTTC. This encodes CASSPPGTGDKTAYF.